The 14 T cell receptor beta chains reported below all come from one sample, sequenced in a study of T cells expressing NK-cell markers. One entry per CDR3 protein, without DNA, is what TCRdb gives after re-calling the 5' RACE reads. In all, the sample yields about 550,000 distinct CDR3 sequences. The sequenced sample consisted of blood T cells: a sorted CD56 or NKG2C T cell subset, CD4+ or CD8+ T cells, or bulk PBMC T cells (not recorded which). These receptor sequences come from a man aged 18 to 30 in good health.

The chain uses TRBV5-5 and TRBJ2-1. This CDR3 is 16 amino acids long. The germline V gene encodes CDR1 SGHKS and CDR2 YYEKEE (reference sequence). The CDR3 region is CASSFAVVTTNNEQFF.

This chain connects TRBV14 to TRBJ1-2. The germline gives CDR1 SGHDN, CDR2 FVKESK. The CDR3 consists of 14 residues. CDR3 in amino acids: CASSQYPANYGYTF.

This chain's CDR3 is CAISGGTFETQYF. The chain links TRBV10-3 to TRBJ2-5; there is no DNA to check the TCRdb D call of TRBD2. CDR1 and CDR2 from the germline V gene are ENHRY and SYGVKD. The CDR3 is 13 amino acids.

The rearrangement links TRBV4-1 to TRBJ2-5. The CDR3 consists of 14 residues. Germline CDR1 MGHRA, CDR2 YSYEKL. The CDR3 reads CASSQVGSQETQYF.

V and J are TRBV7-6 and TRBJ2-2; as DNA is missing, the TRBD2 call by TCRdb cannot be tested. The CDR3 spans 16 residues. CDR1 and CDR2 from the germline V gene are SGHVS and FNYEAQ. The CDR3 protein is CASSSKAGANTGELFF. Combining the CDR3 with reference TRBV7-6 and TRBJ2-2 gives the whole variable domain GAGVSQSPRYKVTKRGQDVALRCDPISGHVSLYWYRQALGQGPEFLTYFNYEAQQDKSGLPNDRFSAERPEGSISTLTIQRTEQRDSAMYRCASSSKAGANTGELFFGEGSRLTVL.

The chain carries TRBV7-3 and TRBJ1-1; TCRdb's D call of TRBD1 is untestable without DNA. This CDR3 is 16 amino acids long. From germline, CDR1 is SGHTA and CDR2 FQGTGA. This chain's CDR3 is CASSLNRDSKNTEAFF.

The V gene is TRBV12-3 or TRBV12-4, the J gene TRBJ2-1; TCRdb's D call, TRBD2, is unchecked because there is no DNA. This CDR3 contains 17 residues. The chain's CDR3 is CASTPRWGLAGDNEQFF.

V gene TRBV11-2 combines with J gene TRBJ2-3; the TCRdb D gene call, TRBD2, has no DNA to confirm it. The CDR3 spans 17 residues. The V gene's germline CDR1 is SGHAT and CDR2 FQNNGV. The CDR3 here is CASSPSGGVASTDTQYF.

The chain employs TRBV25-1 and TRBJ2-1; TCRdb returns TRBD2, unconfirmable since there is no DNA. The CDR3 is 17 residues long. From germline, CDR1 is MGHDK and CDR2 SYGVNS. This chain's CDR3 is CASSESLAGATYNEQFF.

This chain connects TRBV4-1 to TRBJ2-1; TCRdb's D call of TRBD1 is untestable without DNA. The CDR3 totals 19 residues. Germline CDR1 is MGHRA and CDR2 is YSYEKL. The CDR3 loop reads CASSQDPQQGGISYNEQFF.

V and J are TRBV20-1 and TRBJ2-1; the D call from TCRdb, TRBD1, cannot be confirmed without DNA. Germline V CDR1 and CDR2: DFQATT, SNEGSKA (reference sequence). The CDR3 runs to 14 residues. CDR3 amino acids: CSAREAGLRGEQFF.

The J gene is TRBJ2-3, the V gene TRBV10-3; the TCRdb D gene call, TRBD2, has no DNA to confirm it. CDR3 length: 15 amino acids. Per the germline V gene, CDR1 is ENHRY and CDR2 is SYGVKD. CDR3 in amino acids: CAISETSTSRDTQYF.

The rearrangement links TRBV27 to TRBJ2-1; checking the TCRdb D call of TRBD2 is not possible without DNA. Germline CDR1 reads MNHEY; CDR2 reads SMNVEV (reference sequence). The CDR3 totals 16 residues. CDR3 in amino acids: CASSLILGLAGVEQFF.

The CDR3 loop reads CASSLGPENNEQFF. The rearrangement joins TRBV5-1 to TRBJ2-1. The CDR3 is made up of 14 amino acids. Germline V gene lookup returns CDR1 SGHRS and CDR2 YFSETQ. The full variable domain, its missing parts supplied by reference TRBV5-1 and TRBJ2-1, is KAGVTQTPRYLIKTRGQQVTLSCSPISGHRSVSWYQQTPGQGLQFLFEYFSETQRNKGNFPGRFSGRQFSNSRSEMNVSTLELGDSALYLCASSLGPENNEQFFGPGTRLTVL.